This entry is about one T cell receptor (beta chain). These data come from a study of blood T cell repertoires in COVID-19. Study background: Samples came from the United States, Italy and Spain, spanning acute and convalescent COVID-19. From T cells, B-cell-depleted T cells, or PBMCs came the material, which was cDNA or gDNA.

Seattle participants joined during active infection and were tracked over time. V shed 1 base and J shed 2 bases, with 6 bases lying between them. This CDR3 is 13 amino acids long. Original data processing: Reference gene primer amplification yielded estimated nucleated cell counts. Sequencing was performed with immunoSEQ multiplex PCR; in TCRdb, only in-frame clones are kept and a portion is missing. V and J calls and clone size are as listed in that table; D and trimming were resolved from the DNA. Among 160,000 or so clones listed, roughly 81% were seen once. The J gene is TRBJ2-7, the V gene TRBV12-3 or TRBV12-4, with D unclear. The specimen sequenced was peripheral blood. The receptor was isolated from a woman aged 50 to 60 with COVID-19, enrolled during active disease. For the CDR3, the DNA is TGTGCCAGCAGTTTAGGTGCGGCCTACGAGCAGTACTTC. Protein product: CASSLGAAYEQYF.